The present T cell receptor beta chain was sequenced within a study of cytomegalovirus exposure and HLA in healthy donors. Study findings and constraints: Later work found most CMV-associated TCR beta chains apparently HLA-restricted. Segments of the TCR beta V type were, in most cases, productive about 87% or about 30% of the time in an earlier analysis. By HLA locus, TCR association rates varied in a later analysis, with DRB1 showing the most and HLA-C the fewest.

As for this clone: Its antigen is not identified.

The germline gives CDR1 SGHDT, CDR2 YYEEEE. V lost 4 bases to trimming and J lost 4 bases, with 29 bases between them. This CDR3 is 19 amino acids long. With 60 Vbeta and 13 Jbeta primers, the PCR was carried out. Generated by immunoSEQ multiplex PCR, the TCRdb table keeps only in-frame clones and is missing some. The sample has 95,000 to 150,000 clones; about 10% are singletons. The donors, nominally healthy at sampling, likely had unrecorded immune exposures. The clonotype was recovered from a woman between 18 and 29 years old in good health and CMV-seropositive. The specimen sequenced was PBMCs. The chain combines TRBV5-6 with TRBJ1-2, with D perhaps TRBD1 (6 bases). CDR3 loop: CASSPEGHFEYVAPYGYTF. The DNA for the CDR3 is TGTGCCAGCAGCCCTGAGGGACATTTTGAGTACGTCGCCCCCTATGGCTACACCTTC.